This T cell receptor beta chain emerged from a study of blood T cells in healthy people across ages. In its sample, this clonotype was seen a few times. Combining a sample-barcoded 5' primer with a J-beta primer mix, a second PCR ran for 7 to 11 cycles. TCRdb analysed the 5' RACE reads with MiXCR anew, one entry per CDR3 protein. Here the sample spans 1.2 million to 1.5 million distinct CDR3 sequences, 42% being singletons. With 3 bases clipped from V and 0 bases from J, the junction kept 10 bases outside the gene matches. The CDR3 is 17 amino acids. The germline V gene has CDR1 MDHEN and CDR2 SYDVKM.

Material: blood. This clonotype was obtained from a woman aged 18-29 years in good health. The rearrangement links TRBV28 to TRBJ2-7, with TRBD2 identical over 8 bases. CDR3: CASSLSTSAVVSYEQYF. The DNA of the CDR3 is TGTGCCAGCAGTTTGTCGACTAGCGCGGTGGTCTCCTACGAGCAGTACTTC.